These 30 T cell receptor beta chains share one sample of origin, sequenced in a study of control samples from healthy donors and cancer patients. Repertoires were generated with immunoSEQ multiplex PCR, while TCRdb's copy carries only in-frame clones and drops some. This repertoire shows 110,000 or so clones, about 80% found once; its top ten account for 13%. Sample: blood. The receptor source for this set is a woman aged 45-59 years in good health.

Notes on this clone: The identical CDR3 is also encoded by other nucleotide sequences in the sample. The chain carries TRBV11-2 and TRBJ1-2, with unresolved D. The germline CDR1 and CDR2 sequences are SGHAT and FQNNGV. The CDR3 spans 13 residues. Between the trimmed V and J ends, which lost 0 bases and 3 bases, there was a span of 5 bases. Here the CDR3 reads CASSLDRDYGYTF. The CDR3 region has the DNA TGTGCCAGCAGCTTAGACAGAGACTATGGCTACACCTTC.

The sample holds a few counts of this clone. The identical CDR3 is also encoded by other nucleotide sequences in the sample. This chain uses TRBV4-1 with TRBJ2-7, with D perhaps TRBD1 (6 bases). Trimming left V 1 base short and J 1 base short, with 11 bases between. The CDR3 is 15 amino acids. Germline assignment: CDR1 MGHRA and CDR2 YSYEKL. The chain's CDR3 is CASSQGGRGSYEQYF. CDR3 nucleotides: TGCGCCAGCAGCCAAGGGGGCAGGGGATCCTACGAGCAGTACTTC.

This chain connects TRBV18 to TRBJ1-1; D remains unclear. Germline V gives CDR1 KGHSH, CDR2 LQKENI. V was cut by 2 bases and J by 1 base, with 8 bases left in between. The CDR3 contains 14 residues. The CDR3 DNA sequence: TGTGCCAGCTCACCAGCCATACAGAACACTGAAGCTTTCTTT. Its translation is CASSPAIQNTEAFF.

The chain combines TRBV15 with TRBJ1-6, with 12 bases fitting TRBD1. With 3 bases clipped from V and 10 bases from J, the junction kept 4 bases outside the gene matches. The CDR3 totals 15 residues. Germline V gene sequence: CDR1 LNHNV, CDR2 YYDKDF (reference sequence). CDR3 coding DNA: TGTGCCACCAGCAGGACCGGGACAGGGGGCTCACCCCTCCACTTT. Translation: CATSRTGTGGSPLHF. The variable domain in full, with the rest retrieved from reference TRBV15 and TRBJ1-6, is DAMVIQNPRYQVTQFGKPVTLSCSQTLNHNVMYWYQQKSSQAPKLLFHYYDKDFNNEADTPDNFQSRRPNTSFCFLDIRSPGLGDTAMYLCATSRTGTGGSPLHFGNGTRLTVT.

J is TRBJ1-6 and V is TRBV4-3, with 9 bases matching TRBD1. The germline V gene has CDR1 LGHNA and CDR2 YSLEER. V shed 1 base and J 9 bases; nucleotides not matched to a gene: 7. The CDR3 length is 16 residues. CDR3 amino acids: CASSQATGGLGSPLHF. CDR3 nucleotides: TGCGCCAGCAGCCAAGCCACAGGGGGCCTCGGTTCACCCCTCCACTTT.

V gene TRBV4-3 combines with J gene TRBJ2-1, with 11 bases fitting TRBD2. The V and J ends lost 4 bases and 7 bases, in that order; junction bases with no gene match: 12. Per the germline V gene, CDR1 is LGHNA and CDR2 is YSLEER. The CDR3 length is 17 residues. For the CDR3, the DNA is TGCGCCAGCAGCCGCACCCCTACTAGCGGGAGCGGGAATGAGCAGTTCTTC. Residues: CASSRTPTSGSGNEQFF.

Here the CDR3 DNA reads TGTGCCAGCAGCCCCTATGGTGGGAACACTGAAGCTTTCTTT. The encoded protein is CASSPYGGNTEAFF. The V and J genes are TRBV3-1 (or the pseudogene TRBV3-2) and TRBJ1-1; D is unresolved. The CDR3 is 14 amino acids. Trimming removed 4 bases from V and 1 base from J, with 10 bases in between. Germline-derived CDR1 and CDR2 are LGHDT and YNNKEL (reference sequence).

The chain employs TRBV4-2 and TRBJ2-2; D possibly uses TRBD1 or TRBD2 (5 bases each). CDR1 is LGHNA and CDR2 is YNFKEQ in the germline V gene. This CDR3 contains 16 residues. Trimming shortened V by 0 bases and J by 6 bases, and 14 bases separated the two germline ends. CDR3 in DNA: TGTGCCAGCAGCCAAGACCGGCAGGGAGTCGCCGGGGAGCTGTTTTTT. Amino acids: CASSQDRQGVAGELFF.

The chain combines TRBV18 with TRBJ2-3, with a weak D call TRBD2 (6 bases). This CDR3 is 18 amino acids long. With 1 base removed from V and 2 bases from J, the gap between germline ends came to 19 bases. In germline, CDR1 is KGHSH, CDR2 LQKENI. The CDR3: CASSPRPGGADLTDTQYF. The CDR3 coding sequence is TGTGCCAGCTCACCACGACCCGGAGGGGCGGATCTCACAGATACGCAGTATTTT.

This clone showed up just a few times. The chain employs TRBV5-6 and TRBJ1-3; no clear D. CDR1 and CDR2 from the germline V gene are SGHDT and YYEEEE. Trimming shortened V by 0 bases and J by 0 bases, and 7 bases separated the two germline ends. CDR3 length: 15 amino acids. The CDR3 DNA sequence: TGTGCCAGCAGCTTGGACAGCTACTCTGGAAACACCATATATTTT. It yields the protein CASSLDSYSGNTIYF.

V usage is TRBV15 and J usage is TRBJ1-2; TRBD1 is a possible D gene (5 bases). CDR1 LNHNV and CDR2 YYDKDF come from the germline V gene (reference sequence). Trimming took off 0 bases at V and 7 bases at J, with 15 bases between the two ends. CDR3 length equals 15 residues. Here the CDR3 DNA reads TGTGCCACCAGCAGAGATATTGGGGCGGATGGTGGCTACACCTTC. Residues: CATSRDIGADGGYTF.

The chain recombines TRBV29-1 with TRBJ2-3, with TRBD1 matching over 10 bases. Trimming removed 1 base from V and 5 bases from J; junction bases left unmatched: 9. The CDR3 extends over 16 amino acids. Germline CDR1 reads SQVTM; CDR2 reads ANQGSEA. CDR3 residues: CSVEGFPGQGIDTQYF. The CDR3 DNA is TGCAGCGTTGAAGGGTTCCCGGGACAGGGGATAGATACGCAGTATTTT.

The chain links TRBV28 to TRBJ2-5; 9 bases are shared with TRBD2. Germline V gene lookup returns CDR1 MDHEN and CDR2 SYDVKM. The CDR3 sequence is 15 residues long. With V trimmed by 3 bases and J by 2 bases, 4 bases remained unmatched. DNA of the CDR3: TGTGCCAGCAGTTTTCCTAGCGGGGTACAAGAGACCCAGTACTTC. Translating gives CASSFPSGVQETQYF.

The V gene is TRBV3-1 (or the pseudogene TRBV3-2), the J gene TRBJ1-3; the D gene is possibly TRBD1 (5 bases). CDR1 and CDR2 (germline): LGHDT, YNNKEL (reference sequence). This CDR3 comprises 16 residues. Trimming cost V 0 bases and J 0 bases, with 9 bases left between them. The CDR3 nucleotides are TGTGCCAGCAGCCAAGAACAGGTCCCCTCTGGAAACACCATATATTTT. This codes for CASSQEQVPSGNTIYF.

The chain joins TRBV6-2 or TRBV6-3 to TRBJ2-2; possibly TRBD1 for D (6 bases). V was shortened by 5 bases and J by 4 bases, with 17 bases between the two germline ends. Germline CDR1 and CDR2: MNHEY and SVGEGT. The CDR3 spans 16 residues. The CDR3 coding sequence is TGTGCCAGCAGTAAAGGGGGTACTAGGGTCACCGGGGAGCTGTTTTTT. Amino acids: CASSKGGTRVTGELFF.

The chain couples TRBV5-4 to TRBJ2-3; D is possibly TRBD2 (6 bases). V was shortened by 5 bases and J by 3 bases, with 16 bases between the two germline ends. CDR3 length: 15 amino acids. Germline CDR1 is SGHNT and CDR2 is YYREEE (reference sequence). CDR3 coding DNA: TGTGCCAGCAGGCGGGATCTAGTGGGGACAGATACGCAGTATTTT. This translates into CASRRDLVGTDTQYF.

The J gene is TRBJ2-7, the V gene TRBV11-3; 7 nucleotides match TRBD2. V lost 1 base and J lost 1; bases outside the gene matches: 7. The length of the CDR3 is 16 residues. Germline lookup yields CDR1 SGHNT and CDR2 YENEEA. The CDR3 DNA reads TGTGCCAGCAGCTTAGCCAGGACTAGTAGGTCCTACGAGCAGTACTTC. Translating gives CASSLARTSRSYEQYF.

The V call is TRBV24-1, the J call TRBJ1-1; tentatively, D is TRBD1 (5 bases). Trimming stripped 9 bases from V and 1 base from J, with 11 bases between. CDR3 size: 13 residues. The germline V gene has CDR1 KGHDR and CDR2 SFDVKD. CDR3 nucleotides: TGTGCCACCTCAGTGGGGGGGAACACTGAAGCTTTCTTT. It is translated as CATSVGGNTEAFF.

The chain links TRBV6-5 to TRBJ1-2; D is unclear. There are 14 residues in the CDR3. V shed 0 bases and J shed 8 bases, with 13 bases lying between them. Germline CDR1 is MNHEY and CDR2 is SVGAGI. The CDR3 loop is CASSYSGNLYGYTF. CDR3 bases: TGTGCCAGCAGTTACTCGGGAAATCTTTACGGCTACACCTTC.

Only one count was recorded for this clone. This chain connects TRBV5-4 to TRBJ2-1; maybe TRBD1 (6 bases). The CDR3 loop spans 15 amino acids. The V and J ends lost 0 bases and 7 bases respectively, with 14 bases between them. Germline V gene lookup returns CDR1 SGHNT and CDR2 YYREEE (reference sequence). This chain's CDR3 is CASSLEPGAENEQFF. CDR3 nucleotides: TGTGCCAGCAGCTTGGAACCAGGGGCTGAGAATGAGCAGTTCTTC.

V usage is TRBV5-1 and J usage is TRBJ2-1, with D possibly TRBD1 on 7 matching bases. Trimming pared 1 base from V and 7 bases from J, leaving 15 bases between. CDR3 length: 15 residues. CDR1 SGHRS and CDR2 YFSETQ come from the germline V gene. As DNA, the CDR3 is TGCGCCAGCAGCTTGTTGACAGGGACTGGGAATGAGCAGTTCTTC. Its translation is CASSLLTGTGNEQFF.

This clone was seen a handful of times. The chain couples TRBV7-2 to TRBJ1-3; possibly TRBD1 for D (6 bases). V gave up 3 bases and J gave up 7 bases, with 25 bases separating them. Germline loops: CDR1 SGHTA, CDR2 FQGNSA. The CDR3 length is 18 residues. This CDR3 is CASSFLPSHRVIRNTIYF. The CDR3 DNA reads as TGTGCCAGCAGCTTCTTGCCCTCTCACAGGGTTATTAGGAACACCATATATTTT.

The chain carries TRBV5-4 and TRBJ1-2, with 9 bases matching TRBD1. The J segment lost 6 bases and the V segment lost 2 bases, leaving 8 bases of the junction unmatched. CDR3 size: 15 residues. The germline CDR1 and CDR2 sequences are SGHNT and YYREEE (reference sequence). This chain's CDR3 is CASSFRGQGKDGYTF. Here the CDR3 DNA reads TGTGCCAGCAGCTTTAGAGGACAGGGGAAGGATGGCTACACCTTC. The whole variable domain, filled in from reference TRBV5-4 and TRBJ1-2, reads ETGVTQSPTHLIKTRGQQVTLRCSSQSGHNTVSWYQQALGQGPQFIFQYYREEENGRGNFPPRFSGLQFPNYSSELNVNALELDDSALYLCASSFRGQGKDGYTFGSGTRLTVV.

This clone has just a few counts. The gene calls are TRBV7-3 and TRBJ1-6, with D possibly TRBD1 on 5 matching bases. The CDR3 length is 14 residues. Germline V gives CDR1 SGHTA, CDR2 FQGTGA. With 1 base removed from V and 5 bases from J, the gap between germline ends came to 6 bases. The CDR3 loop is CASSLRGDNSPLHF. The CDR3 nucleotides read TGTGCCAGCAGCTTAAGAGGGGATAATTCACCCCTCCACTTT.

DNA of the CDR3: TGTGCCAGCTCATCGAATTTCGGCACCGCCTCCGAGCAGTACTTC. The encoded protein is CASSSNFGTASEQYF. The V call is TRBV18, the J call TRBJ2-7; D is undetermined. The CDR3 extends over 15 amino acids. Trimming cost V 5 bases and J 6 bases, with 20 bases left between them. CDR1 and CDR2 from the germline V gene are KGHSH and LQKENI. Drawing the rest from reference TRBV18 and TRBJ2-7, the complete variable domain is NAGVMQNPRHLVRRRGQEARLRCSPMKGHSHVYWYRQLPEEGLKFMVYLQKENIIDESGMPKERFSAEFPKEGPSILRIQQVVRGDSAAYFCASSSNFGTASEQYFGPGTRLTVT.

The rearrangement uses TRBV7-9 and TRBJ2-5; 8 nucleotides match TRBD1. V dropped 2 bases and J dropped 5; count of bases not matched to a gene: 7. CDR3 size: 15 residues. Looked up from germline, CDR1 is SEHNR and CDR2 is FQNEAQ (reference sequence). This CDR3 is CASSLWAGGGETQYF. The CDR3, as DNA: TGTGCCAGCAGCTTATGGGCAGGGGGCGGGGAGACCCAGTACTTC.

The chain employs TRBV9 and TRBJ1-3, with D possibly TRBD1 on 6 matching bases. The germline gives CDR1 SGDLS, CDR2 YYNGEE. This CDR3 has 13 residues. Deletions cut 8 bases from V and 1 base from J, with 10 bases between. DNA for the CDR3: TGTGCCAGTCAGGGGACATCTGGAAACACCATATATTTT. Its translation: CASQGTSGNTIYF.

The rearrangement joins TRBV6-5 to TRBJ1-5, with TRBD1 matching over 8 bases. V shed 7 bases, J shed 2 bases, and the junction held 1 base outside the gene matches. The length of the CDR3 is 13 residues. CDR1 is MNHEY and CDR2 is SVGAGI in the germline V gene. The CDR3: CASKTGGNQPQHF. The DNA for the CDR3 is TGTGCCAGCAAGACAGGGGGCAATCAGCCCCAGCATTTT.

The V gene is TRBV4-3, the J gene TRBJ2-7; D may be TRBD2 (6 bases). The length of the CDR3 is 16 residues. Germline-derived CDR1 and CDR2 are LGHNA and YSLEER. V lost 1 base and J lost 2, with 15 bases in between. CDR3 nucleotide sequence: TGCGCCAGCAGCCAAGTGAGCGGGCTCGAAACCTACGAGCAGTACTTC. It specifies CASSQVSGLETYEQYF.

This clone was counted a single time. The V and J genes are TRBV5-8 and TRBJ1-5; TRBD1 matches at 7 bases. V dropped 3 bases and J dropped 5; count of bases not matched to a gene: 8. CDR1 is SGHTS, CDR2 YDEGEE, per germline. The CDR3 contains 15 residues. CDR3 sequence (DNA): TGTGCCAGCAGCTCGACAGGGAGGTCCGATCAGCCCCAGCATTTT. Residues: CASSSTGRSDQPQHF. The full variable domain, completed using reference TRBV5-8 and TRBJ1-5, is EAGVTQSPTHLIKTRGQQATLRCSPISGHTSVYWYQQALGLGLQFLLWYDEGEERNRGNFPPRFSGRQFPNYSSELNVNALELEDSALYLCASSSTGRSDQPQHFGDGTRLSIL.